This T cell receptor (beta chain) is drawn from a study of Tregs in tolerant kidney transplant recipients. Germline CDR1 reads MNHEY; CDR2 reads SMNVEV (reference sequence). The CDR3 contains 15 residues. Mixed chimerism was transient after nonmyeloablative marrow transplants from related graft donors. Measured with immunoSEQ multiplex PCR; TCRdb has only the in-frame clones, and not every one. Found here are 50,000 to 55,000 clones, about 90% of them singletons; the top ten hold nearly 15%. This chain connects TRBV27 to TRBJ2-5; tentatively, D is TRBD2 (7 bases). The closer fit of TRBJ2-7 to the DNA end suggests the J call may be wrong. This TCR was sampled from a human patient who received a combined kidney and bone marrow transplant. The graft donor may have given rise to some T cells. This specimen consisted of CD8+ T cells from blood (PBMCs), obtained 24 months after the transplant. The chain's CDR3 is CASSLGMGGPYEQYF. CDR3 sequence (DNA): TGTGCCAGCAGTTTAGGGATGGGGGGGCCCTACGAGCAGTACTTC.